This TCR beta chain came from a study of shared clonotypes between healthy human individuals. Remarks on this clone: The antigen is not known.

This table comes from immunoSEQ multiplex PCR, and its TCRdb copy is limited to in-frame clones, with some not included. The table has millions of clones, roughly 93% seen once; the top ten hold roughly 0.36%. Study-level findings and limits: For naive CD4 cells, approximately 4.8% of clonotypes were shared across a handful of donors. Clonotypes shared by all four donors outscored non-shared clonotypes in generation probability.

V lost 5 bases and J 1 base, leaving 8 bases between the germline ends. The CDR3 contains 14 residues. Germline loops: CDR1 MNHEY, CDR2 SMNVEV (reference sequence). Donors included only healthy HIV-negative adults lacking recent acute infections or vaccinations. Into CD45RA+ naive and CD45RA-negative memory subsets, the CD4+ cells were split. This chain links TRBV27 with TRBJ2-2; unclear D gene. The sequencing sample was made of naive CD4+ T cells from PBMCs. Subset noted: CD45RA+ positively selected. The TCR originated in a man between 18 and 35 years old in good health. Some clones in this sample may be carry-over from other donors' samples. The CDR3 spells CASSPTLNTGELFF. For the CDR3, the DNA is TGTGCCAGCAGTCCTACCCTGAACACCGGGGAGCTGTTTTTT.